This T cell receptor (beta chain) was retrieved from a study of CXCR3-negative and CXCR3-positive naive CD8 T cells. TRB cDNA libraries were made by UMI-labeled 5' RACE. TCRdb reprocessed the 5' RACE reads; each CDR3 protein has one entry and no DNA is given. Here the sample table reports 100,000 to 150,000 distinct CDR3 sequences. The sequenced sample consisted of naive CXCR3- CD8+ T cells from blood. Subset indicated: CD45RO-CCR7+CD27+CD95- naive CD8+ T cells lacking CXCR3 (TNR3-). The receptor's source is a human donor in good health. Some clones in this sample may be carry-over from other donors' samples.

The CDR3 here is CASSFILSGEQYF. The rearrangement links TRBV5-6 to TRBJ2-7; TCRdb's assignment of TRBD1 cannot be checked, as there is no DNA. Per germline, CDR1 SGHDT and CDR2 YYEEEE. The CDR3 runs 13 residues.